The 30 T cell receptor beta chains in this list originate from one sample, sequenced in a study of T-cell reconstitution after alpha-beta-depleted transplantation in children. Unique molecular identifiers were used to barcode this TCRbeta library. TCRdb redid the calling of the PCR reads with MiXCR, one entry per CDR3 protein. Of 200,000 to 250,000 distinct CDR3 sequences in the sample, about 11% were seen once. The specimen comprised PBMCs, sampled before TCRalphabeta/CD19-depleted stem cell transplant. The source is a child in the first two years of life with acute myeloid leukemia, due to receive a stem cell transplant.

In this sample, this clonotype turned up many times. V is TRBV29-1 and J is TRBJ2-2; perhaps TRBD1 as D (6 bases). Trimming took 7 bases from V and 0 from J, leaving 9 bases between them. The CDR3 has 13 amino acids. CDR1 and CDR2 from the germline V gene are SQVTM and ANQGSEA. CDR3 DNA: TGCAGCGCCGGGACACCGAACACCGGGGAGCTGTTTTTT. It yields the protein CSAGTPNTGELFF.

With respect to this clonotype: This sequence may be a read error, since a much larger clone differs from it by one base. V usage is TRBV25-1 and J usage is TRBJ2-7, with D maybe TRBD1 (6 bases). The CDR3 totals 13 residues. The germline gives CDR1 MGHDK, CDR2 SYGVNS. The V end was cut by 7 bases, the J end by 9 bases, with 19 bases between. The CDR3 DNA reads TGTGCCAGCACTAGAGGGGGTGCGAGGGTGCAGTACTTC. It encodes CASTRGGARVQYF.

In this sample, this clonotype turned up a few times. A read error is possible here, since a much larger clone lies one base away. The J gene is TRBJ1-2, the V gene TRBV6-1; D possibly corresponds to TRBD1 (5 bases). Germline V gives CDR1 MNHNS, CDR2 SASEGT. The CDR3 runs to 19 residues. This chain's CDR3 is CASSDCGTLRNLANYGDTF. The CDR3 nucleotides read TGTGCCAGCAGTGATTGTGGGACCCTGAGGAACCTAGCTAACTATGGCGACACCTTC.

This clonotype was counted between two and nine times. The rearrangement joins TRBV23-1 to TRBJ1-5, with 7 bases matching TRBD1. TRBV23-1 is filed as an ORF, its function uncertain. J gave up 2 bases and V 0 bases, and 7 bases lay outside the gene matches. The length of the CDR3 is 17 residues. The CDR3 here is CASSQSYQGVGNQPQHF. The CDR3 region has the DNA TGCGCCAGCAGTCAATCCTATCAGGGGGTTGGCAATCAGCCCCAGCATTTT.

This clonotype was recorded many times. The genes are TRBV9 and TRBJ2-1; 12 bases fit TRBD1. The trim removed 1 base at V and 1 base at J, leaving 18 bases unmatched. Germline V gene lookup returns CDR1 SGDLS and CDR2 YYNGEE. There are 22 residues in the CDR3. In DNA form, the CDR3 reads TGTGCCAGCAGCGTAAGGGACAGGGGGCTGCGGCTAGCGGACTCTTCCTACAATGAGCAGTTCTTC. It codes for CASSVRDRGLRLADSSYNEQFF.

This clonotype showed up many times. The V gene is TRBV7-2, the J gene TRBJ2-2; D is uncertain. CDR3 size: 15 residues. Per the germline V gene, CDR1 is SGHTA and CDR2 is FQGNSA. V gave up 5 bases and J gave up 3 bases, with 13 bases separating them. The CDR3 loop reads CASSIIGIHTGELFF. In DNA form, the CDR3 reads TGTGCCAGCAGCATTATTGGGATCCACACCGGGGAGCTGTTTTTT.

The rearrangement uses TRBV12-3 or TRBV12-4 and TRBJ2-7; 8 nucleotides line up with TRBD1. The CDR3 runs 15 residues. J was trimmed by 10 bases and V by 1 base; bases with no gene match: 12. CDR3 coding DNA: TGTGCCAGCAGTTTAGGGGGACAGGAGCAGATCGGTCAGTACTTC. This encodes CASSLGGQEQIGQYF.

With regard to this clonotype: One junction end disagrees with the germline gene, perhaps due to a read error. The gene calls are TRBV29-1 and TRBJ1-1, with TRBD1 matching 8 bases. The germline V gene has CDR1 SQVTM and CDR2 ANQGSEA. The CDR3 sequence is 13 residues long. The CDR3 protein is CSRETGVRTEALF. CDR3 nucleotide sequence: TGCAGCAGAGAGACAGGGGTTAGGACTGAAGCTCTCTTT. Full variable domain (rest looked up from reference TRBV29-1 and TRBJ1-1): SAVISQKPSRDICQRGTSLTIQCQVDSQVTMMFWYRQQPGQSLTLIATANQGSEATYESGFVIDKFPISRPNLTFSTLTVSNMSPEDSSIYLCSRETGVRTEALFGQGTRLTVV.

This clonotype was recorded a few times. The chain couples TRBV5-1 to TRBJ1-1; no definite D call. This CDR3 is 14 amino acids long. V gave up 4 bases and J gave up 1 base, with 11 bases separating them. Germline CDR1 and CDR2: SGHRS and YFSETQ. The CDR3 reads CASSRTTENTEAFF. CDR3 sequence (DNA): TGCGCCAGCAGCCGTACAACAGAGAACACTGAAGCTTTCTTT. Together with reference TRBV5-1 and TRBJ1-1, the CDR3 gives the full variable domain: KAGVTQTPRYLIKTRGQQVTLSCSPISGHRSVSWYQQTPGQGLQFLFEYFSETQRNKGNFPGRFSGRQFSNSRSEMNVSTLELGDSALYLCASSRTTENTEAFFGQGTRLTVV.

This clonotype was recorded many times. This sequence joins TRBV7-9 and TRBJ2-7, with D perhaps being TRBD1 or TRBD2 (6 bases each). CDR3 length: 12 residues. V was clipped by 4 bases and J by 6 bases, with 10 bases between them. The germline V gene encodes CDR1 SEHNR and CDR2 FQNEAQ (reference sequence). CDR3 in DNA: TGTGCCAGCAGCTCGGGGGCGGTCGAGCAGTACTTC. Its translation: CASSSGAVEQYF. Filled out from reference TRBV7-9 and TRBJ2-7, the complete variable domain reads DTGVSQNPRHKITKRGQNVTFRCDPISEHNRLYWYRQTLGQGPEFLTYFQNEAQLEKSRLLSDRFSAERPKGSFSTLEIQRTEQGDSAMYLCASSSGAVEQYFGPGTRLTVT.

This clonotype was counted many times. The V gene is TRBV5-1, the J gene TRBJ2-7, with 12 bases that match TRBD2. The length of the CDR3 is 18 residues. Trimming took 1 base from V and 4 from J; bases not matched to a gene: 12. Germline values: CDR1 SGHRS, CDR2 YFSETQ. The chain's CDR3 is CASSLFGPGTSGPYEQYF. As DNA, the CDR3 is TGCGCCAGCAGCTTGTTTGGGCCGGGGACTAGCGGGCCGTACGAGCAGTACTTC.

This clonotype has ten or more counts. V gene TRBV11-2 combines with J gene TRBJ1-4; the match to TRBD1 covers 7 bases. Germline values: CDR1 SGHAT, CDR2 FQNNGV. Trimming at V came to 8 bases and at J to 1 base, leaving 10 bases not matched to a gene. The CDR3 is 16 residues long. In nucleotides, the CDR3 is TGTGCCAGCCACCAGGGGGGCGATGGAACTAATGAAAAACTGTTTTTT. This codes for CASHQGGDGTNEKLFF.

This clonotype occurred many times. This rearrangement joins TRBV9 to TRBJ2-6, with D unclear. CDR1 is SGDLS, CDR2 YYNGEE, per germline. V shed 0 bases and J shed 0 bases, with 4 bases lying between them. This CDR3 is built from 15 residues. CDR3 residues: CASSVVGSGANVLTF. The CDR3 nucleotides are TGTGCCAGCAGCGTAGTGGGCTCTGGGGCCAACGTCCTGACTTTC. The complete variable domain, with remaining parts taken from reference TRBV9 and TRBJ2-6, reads DSGVTQTPKHLITATGQRVTLRCSPRSGDLSVYWYQQSLDQGLQFLIQYYNGEERAKGNILERFSAQQFPDLHSELNLSSLELGDSALYFCASSVVGSGANVLTFGAGSRLTVL.

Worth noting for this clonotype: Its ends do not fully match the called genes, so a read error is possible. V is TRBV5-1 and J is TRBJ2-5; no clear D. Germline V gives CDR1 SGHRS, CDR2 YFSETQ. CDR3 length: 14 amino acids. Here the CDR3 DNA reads TGCGCCTGCAGCTCAGTCAAACTCCAAGAGACCCAGTACTTC. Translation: CACSSVKLQETQYF. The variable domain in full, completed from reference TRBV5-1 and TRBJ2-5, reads KAGVTQTPRYLIKTRGQQVTLSCSPISGHRSVSWYQQTPGQGLQFLFEYFSETQRNKGNFPGRFSGRQFSNSRSEMNVSTLELGDSALYLCACSSVKLQETQYFGPGTRLLVL.

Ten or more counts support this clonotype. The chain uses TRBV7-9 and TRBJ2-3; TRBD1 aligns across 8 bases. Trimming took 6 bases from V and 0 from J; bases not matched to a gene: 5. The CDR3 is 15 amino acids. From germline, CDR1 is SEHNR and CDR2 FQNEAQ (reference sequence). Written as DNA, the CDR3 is TGTGCCAGCAGATCAACAGGGGGGAGCACAGATACGCAGTATTTT. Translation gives CASRSTGGSTDTQYF.

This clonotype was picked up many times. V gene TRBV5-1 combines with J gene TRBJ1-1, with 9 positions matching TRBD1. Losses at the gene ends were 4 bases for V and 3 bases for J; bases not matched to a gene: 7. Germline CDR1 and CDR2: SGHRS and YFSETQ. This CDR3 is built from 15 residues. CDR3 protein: CASSKDRGRDTEAFF. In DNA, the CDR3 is TGCGCCAGCAGCAAGGACAGGGGCAGGGACACTGAAGCTTTCTTT.

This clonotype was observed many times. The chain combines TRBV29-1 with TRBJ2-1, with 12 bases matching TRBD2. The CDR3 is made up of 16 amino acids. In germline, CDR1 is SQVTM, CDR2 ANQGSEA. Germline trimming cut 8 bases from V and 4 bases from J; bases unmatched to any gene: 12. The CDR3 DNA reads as TGCAGCTCGGTAACTAGCGGGGGGAGAGTTTACAATGAGCAGTTCTTC. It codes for CSSVTSGGRVYNEQFF.

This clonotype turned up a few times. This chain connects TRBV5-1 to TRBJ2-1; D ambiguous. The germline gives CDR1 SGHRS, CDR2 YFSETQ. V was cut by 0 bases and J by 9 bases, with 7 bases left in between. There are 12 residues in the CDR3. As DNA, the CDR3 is TGCGCCAGCAGCTTGGCCAACGGTGAGCAGTTCTTC. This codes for CASSLANGEQFF.

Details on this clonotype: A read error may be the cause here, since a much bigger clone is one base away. CDR3 DNA sequence: TGTGCCTGGACCGGAGGATACGATGAGCAGTTCTTC. Translation gives CAWTGGYDEQFF. The J gene is TRBJ2-1, the V gene TRBV30; TRBD2 might be the D (5 bases). CDR1 GTSNPN and CDR2 SVGIG come from the germline V gene (reference sequence). V gave up 4 bases and J gave up 8 bases, with 12 bases separating them. CDR3 length equals 12 residues.

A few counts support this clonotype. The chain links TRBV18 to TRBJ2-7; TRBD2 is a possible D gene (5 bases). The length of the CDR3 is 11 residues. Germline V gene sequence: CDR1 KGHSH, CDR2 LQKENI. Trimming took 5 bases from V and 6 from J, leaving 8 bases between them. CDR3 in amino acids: CASSDGGEQYF. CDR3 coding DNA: TGTGCCAGCTCAGACGGAGGCGAGCAGTACTTC.

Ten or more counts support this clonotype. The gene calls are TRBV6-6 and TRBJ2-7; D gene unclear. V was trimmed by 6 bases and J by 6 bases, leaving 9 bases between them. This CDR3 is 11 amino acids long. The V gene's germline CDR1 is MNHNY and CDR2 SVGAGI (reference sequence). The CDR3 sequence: CASSSGVEQYF. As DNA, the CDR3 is TGTGCCAGCAGCTCCGGAGTCGAGCAGTACTTC.

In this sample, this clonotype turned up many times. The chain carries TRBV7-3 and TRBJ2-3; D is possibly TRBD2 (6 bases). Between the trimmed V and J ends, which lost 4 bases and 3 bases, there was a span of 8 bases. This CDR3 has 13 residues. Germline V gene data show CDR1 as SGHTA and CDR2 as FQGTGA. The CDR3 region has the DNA TGTGCCAGCAGCTCGACTAGTACAGATACGCAGTATTTT. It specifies CASSSTSTDTQYF.

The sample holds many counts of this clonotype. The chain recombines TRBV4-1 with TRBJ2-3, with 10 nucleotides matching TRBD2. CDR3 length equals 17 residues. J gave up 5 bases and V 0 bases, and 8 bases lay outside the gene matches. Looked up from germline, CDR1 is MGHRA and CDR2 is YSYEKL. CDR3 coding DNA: TGCGCCAGCAGCCAAGACGCCAGCGGGGGGGCGAGAGATACGCAGTATTTT. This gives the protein CASSQDASGGARDTQYF.

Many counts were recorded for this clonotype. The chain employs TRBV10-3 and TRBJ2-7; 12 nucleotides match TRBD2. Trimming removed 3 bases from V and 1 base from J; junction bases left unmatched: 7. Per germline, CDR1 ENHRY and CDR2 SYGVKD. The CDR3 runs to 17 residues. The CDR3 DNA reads TGTGCCATCAGTGATATTAGCCTAGCGGGAGGGTCCTACGAGCAGTACTTC. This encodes CAISDISLAGGSYEQYF.

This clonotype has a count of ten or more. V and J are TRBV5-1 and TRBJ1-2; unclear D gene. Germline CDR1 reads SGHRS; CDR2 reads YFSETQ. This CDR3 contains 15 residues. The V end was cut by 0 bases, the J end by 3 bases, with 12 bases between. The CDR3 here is CASSLEGPSYYGYTF. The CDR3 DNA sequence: TGCGCCAGCAGCTTGGAAGGGCCTAGTTACTATGGCTACACCTTC.

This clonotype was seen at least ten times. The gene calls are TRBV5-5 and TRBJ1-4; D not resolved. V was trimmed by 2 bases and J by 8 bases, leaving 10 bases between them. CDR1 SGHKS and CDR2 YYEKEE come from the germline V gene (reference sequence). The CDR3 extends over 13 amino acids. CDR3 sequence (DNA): TGTGCCAGCAGCTTTCGAATGCAGGAAAAACTGTTTTTT. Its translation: CASSFRMQEKLFF.

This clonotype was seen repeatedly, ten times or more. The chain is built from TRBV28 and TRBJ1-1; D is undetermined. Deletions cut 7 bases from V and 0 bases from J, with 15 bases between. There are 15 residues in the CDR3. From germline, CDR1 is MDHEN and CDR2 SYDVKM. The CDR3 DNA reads TGTGCCAGCACCTCTTACCGGGAGATGAACACTGAAGCTTTCTTT. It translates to CASTSYREMNTEAFF.

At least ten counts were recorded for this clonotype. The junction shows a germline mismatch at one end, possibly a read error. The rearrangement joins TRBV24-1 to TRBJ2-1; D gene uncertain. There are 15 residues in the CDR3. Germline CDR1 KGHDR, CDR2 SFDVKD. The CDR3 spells CATSAPGTVYDEQFF. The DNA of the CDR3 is TGTGCCACCAGTGCCCCTGGCACGGTCTACGATGAGCAGTTCTTC.

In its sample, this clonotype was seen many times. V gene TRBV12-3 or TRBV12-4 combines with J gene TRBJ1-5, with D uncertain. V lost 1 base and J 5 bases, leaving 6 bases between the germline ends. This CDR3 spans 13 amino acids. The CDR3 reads CASSLERYQPQHF. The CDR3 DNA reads TGTGCCAGCAGTTTAGAGCGTTATCAGCCCCAGCATTTT.

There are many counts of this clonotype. Here the CDR3 reads CASSTQGVRQPQHF. The DNA for the CDR3 is TGTGCCAGTAGTACGCAGGGGGTCAGGCAGCCCCAGCATTTT. This sequence joins TRBV19 and TRBJ1-5; TRBD1 aligns across 7 bases. Germline CDR1 and CDR2: LNHDA and SQIVND (reference sequence). This CDR3 is built from 14 residues. With V trimmed by 4 bases and J by 7 bases, 7 bases remained unmatched. The full variable domain, completed using reference TRBV19 and TRBJ1-5, is DGGITQSPKYLFRKEGQNVTLSCEQNLNHDAMYWYRQDPGQGLRLIYYSQIVNDFQKGDIAEGYSVSREKKESFPLTVTSAQKNPTAFYLCASSTQGVRQPQHFGDGTRLSIL.